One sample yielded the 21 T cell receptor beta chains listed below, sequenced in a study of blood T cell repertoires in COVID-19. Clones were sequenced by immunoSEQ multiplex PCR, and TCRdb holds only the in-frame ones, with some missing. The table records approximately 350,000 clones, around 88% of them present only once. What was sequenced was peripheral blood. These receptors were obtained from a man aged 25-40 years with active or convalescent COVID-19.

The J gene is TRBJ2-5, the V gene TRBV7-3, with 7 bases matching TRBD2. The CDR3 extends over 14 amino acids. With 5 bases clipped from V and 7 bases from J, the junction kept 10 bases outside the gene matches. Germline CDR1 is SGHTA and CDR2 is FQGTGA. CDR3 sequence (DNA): TGTGCCAGCAGCCAAGAGGGAGGGTGGGCGACCCAGTACTTC. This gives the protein CASSQEGGWATQYF.

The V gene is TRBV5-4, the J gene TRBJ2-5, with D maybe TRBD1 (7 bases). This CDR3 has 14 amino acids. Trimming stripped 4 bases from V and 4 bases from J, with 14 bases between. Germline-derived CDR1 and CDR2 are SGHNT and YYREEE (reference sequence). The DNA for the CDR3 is TGTGCCAGCAGCGCAGGGGGGCCCCGAGAGACCCAGTACTTC. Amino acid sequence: CASSAGGPRETQYF.

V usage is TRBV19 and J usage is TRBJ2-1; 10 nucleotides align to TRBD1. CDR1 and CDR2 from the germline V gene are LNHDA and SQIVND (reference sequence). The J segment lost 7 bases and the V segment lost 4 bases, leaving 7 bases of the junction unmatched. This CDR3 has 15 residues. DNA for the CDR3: TGTGCCAGTAGTACGACAGGGGGCGCTTGGAATGAGCAGTTCTTC. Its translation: CASSTTGGAWNEQFF.

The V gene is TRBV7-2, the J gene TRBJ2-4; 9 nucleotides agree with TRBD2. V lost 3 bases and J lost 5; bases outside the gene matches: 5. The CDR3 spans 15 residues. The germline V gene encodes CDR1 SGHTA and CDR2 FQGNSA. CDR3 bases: TGTGCCAGCAGCTTGAGCGGGGGGTACGAAAACATTCAGTACTTC. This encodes CASSLSGGYENIQYF.

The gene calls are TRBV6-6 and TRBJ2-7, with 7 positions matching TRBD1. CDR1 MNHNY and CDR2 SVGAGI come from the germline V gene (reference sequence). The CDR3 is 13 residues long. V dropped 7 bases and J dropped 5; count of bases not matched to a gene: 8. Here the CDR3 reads CASTSDRANEQYF. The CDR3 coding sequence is TGTGCCAGCACCTCCGACAGGGCCAACGAGCAGTACTTC.

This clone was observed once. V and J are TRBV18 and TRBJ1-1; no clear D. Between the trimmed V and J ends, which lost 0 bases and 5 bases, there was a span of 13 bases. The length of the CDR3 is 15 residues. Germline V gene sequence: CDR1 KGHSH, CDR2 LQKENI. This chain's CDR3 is CASSPPGKRDTEAFF. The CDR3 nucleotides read TGTGCCAGCTCACCACCGGGGAAGAGGGATACTGAAGCTTTCTTT.

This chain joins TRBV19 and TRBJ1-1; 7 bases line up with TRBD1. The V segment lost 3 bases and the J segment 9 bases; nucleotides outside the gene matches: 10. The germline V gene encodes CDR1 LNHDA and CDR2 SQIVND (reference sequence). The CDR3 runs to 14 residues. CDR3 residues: CASSMATLTGKAFF. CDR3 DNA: TGTGCCAGTAGTATGGCTACTCTGACAGGGAAAGCTTTCTTT. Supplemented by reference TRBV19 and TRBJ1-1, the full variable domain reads DGGITQSPKYLFRKEGQNVTLSCEQNLNHDAMYWYRQDPGQGLRLIYYSQIVNDFQKGDIAEGYSVSREKKESFPLTVTSAQKNPTAFYLCASSMATLTGKAFFGQGTRLTVV.

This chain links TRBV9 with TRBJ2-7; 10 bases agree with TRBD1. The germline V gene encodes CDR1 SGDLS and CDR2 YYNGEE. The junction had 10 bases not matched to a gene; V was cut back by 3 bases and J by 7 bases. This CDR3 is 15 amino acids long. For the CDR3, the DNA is TGTGCCAGCAGCGCGACAGGGGGCGCGATGGGGGAGCAGTACTTC. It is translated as CASSATGGAMGEQYF.

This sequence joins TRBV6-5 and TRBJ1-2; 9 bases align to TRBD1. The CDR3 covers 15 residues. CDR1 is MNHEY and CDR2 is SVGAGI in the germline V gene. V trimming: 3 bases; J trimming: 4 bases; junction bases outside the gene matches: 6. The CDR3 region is CASSYGRTGAYGYTF. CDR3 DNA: TGTGCCAGCAGTTATGGACGGACAGGGGCCTATGGCTACACCTTC.

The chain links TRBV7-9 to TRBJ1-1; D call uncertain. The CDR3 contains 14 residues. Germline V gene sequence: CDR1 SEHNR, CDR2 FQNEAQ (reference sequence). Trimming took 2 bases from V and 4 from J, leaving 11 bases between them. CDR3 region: CASSLREGGTEAFF. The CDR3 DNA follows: TGTGCCAGCAGCTTAAGGGAGGGTGGCACTGAAGCTTTCTTT.

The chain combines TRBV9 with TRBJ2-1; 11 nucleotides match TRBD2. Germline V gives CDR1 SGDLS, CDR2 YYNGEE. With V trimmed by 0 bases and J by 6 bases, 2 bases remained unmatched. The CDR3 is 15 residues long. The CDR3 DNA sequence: TGTGCCAGCAGCGTAGGACTAGCGGGACTCAATGAGCAGTTCTTC. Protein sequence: CASSVGLAGLNEQFF. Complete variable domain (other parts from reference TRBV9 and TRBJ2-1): DSGVTQTPKHLITATGQRVTLRCSPRSGDLSVYWYQQSLDQGLQFLIQYYNGEERAKGNILERFSAQQFPDLHSELNLSSLELGDSALYFCASSVGLAGLNEQFFGPGTRLTVL.

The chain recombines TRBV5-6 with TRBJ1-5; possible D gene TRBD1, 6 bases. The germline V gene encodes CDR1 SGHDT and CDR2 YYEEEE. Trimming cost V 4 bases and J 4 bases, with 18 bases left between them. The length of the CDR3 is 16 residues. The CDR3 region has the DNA TGTGCCAGCAGCCCGGGACACGGGCGGTATAATCAGCCCCAGCATTTT. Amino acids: CASSPGHGRYNQPQHF.

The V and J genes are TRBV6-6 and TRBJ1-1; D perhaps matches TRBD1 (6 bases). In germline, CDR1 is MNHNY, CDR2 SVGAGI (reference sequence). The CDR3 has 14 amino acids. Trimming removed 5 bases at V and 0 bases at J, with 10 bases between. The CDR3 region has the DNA TGTGCCAGCAGTCACAGGGCTATGAACACTGAAGCTTTCTTT. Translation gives CASSHRAMNTEAFF.

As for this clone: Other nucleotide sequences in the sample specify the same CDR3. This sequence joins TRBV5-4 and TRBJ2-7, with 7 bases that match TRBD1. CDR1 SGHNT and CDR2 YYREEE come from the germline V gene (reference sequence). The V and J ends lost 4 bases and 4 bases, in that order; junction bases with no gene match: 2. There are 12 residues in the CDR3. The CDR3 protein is CASSRDSYEQYF. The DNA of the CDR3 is TGTGCCAGCAGCCGGGACAGTTACGAGCAGTACTTC.

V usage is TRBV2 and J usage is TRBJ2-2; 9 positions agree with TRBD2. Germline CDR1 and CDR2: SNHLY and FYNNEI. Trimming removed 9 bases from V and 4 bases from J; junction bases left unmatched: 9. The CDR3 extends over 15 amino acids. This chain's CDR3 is CASQRGGGRTGELFF. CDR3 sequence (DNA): TGTGCCAGTCAGCGCGGGGGGGGACGCACCGGGGAGCTGTTTTTT.

The DNA of the CDR3 is TGTGCCAGCAGCACGACACTCAATCAGCCCCAGCATTTT. Its protein is CASSTTLNQPQHF. This rearrangement joins TRBV3-1 (or the pseudogene TRBV3-2) to TRBJ1-5; no definite D call. This CDR3 has 13 residues. The V gene's germline CDR1 is LGHDT and CDR2 YNNKEL (reference sequence). V gave up 5 bases and J gave up 3 bases, with 8 bases separating them.

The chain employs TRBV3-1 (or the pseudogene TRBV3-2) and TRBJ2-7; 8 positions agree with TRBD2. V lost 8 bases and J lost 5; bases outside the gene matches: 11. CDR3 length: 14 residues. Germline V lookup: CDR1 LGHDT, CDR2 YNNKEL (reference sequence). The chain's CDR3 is CASGVGTRVHEQYF. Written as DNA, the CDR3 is TGTGCCAGCGGGGTTGGGACTAGGGTCCACGAGCAGTACTTC.

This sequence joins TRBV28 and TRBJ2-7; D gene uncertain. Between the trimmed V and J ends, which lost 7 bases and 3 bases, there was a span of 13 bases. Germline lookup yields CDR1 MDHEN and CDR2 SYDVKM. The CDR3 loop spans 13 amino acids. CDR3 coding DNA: TGTGCCAGCACTTCTCATACGGGCTACGAGCAGTACTTC. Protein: CASTSHTGYEQYF.

CDR3 nucleotide sequence: TGTGCCAGCAGTTACTCGACAGAAAAAGAGACCCAGTACTTC. Protein: CASSYSTEKETQYF. The chain employs TRBV6-6 and TRBJ2-5, with D possibly being TRBD1 (5 bases). The germline CDR1 and CDR2 sequences are MNHNY and SVGAGI (reference sequence). Trimming stripped 0 bases from V and 3 bases from J, with 8 bases between. The CDR3 has 14 amino acids.

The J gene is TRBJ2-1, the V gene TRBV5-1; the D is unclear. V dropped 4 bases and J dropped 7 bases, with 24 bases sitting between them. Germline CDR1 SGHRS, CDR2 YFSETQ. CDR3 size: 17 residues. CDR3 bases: TGCGCCAGCAGCCGTAGGAGCAAGGTAGCAGAAAGGAATGAGCAGTTCTTC. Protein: CASSRRSKVAERNEQFF.

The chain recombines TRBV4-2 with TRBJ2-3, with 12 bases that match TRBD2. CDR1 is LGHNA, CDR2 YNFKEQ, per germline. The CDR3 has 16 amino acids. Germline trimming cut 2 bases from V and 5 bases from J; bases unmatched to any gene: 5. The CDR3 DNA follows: TGTGCCAGCAGCCAACGCCTAGCGGGGGGGGGAGATACGCAGTATTTT. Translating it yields CASSQRLAGGGDTQYF.